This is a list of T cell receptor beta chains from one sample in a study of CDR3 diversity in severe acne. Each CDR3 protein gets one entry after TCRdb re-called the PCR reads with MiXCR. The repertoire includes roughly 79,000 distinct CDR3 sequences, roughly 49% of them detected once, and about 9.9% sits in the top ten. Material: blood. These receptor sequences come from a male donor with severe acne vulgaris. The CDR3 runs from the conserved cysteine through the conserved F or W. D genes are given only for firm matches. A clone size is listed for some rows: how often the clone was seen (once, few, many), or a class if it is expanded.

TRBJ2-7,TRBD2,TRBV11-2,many,CASSFRREKAYEQYF,TGTGCCAGCAGCTTTAGGCGGGAGAAGGCCTACGAGCAGTACTTC
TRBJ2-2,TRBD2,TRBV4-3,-,CASSQLAGITGELFF,TGCGCCAGCAGCCAACTAGCGGGGATCACCGGGGAGCTGTTTTTT
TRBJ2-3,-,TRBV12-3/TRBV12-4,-,CASSLGASLDADTQYF,TGTGCCAGCAGTTTAGGGGCTAGCTTGGACGCAGATACGCAGTATTTT
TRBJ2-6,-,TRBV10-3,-,CAAGPDGAYGANVLTF,TGTGCCGCCGGTCCGGACGGGGCGTATGGGGCCAACGTCCTGACTTTC
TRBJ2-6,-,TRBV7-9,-,CASSLSGVAGANVLTF,TGTGCCAGCAGCTTATCTGGGGTAGCGGGGGCCAACGTCCTGACTTTC
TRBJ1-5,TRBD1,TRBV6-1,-,CASSAGRGLGQPQHF,TGTGCCAGCAGTGCTGGCAGGGGGCTTGGTCAGCCCCAGCATTTT
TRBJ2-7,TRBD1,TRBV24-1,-,CATSDSQGQGYEQYF,TGTGCCACCAGTGATTCTCAGGGACAGGGCTACGAGCAGTACTTC
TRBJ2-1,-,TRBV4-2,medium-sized,CASSQDDSGPYNEQFF,TGTGCCAGCAGCCAAGACGATAGCGGCCCTTACAATGAGCAGTTCTTC
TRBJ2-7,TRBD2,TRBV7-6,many,CASSLSTSGSYEQYF,TGTGCCAGCAGCTTGTCCACTAGCGGCTCCTACGAGCAGTACTTC
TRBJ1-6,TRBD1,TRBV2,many,CASSEGTGDNNSPLHF,TGTGCCAGCAGTGAAGGGACAGGAGATAATAATTCACCCCTCCACTTT
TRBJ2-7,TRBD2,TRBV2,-,CARGVGGGDYEQYF,TGTGCCAGGGGGGTGGGGGGGGGGGATTACGAGCAGTACTTC
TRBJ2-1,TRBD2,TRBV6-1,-,CASRKLAGENEQFF,TGTGCCAGCAGGAAACTAGCGGGAGAGAATGAGCAGTTCTTC
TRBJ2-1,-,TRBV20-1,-,CSARELYGLNEQFF,TGCAGTGCTAGAGAACTCTATGGGCTAAATGAGCAGTTCTTC
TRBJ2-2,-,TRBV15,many,CATSRGGGELFF,TGTGCCACCAGCAGAGGGGGGGGGGAGCTGTTTTTT
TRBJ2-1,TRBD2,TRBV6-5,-,CASRASGSHEQFF,TGTGCCAGCAGGGCCAGCGGGAGCCATGAGCAGTTCTTC
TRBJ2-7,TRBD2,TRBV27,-,CASSASGTYEQYF,TGTGCCAGCAGTGCTAGCGGGACCTACGAGCAGTACTTC
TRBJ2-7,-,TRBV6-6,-,CASSYSKTQQAYEQYF,TGTGCCAGCAGTTACTCAAAAACCCAGCAAGCCTACGAGCAGTACTTC
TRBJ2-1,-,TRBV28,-,CASMGTDLNEQFF,TGTGCCAGCATGGGGACGGACCTCAATGAGCAGTTCTTC
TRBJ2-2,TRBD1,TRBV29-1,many,CSAINRGANTGELFF,TGCAGCGCCATCAACAGGGGCGCCAACACCGGGGAGCTGTTTTTT
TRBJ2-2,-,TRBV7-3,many,CASSGGTGELFF,TGTGCCAGCAGCGGGGGCACCGGGGAGCTGTTTTTT
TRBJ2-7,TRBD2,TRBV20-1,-,CSAITSGSVGGYEQYF,TGCAGTGCTATTACTAGCGGGAGTGTGGGGGGCTACGAGCAGTACTTC
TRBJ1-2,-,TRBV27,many,CASSFRGMRGYTF,TGTGCCAGCAGTTTCCGGGGGATGCGGGGCTACACCTTC
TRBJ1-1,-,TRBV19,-,CASNRDNWNTEAFF,TGTGCCAGTAACAGGGACAATTGGAACACTGAAGCTTTCTTT
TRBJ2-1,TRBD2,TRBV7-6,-,CASSREASGTGNEQFF,TGTGCCAGCAGCAGGGAGGCTAGCGGGACGGGCAATGAGCAGTTCTTC
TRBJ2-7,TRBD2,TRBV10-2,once,CASSFGRNEQYF,TGTGCCAGCAGCTTCGGGAGGAACGAGCAGTACTTC
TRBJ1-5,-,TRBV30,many,CAWSVRFGNQPQHF,TGTGCCTGGAGTGTGAGGTTTGGCAATCAGCCCCAGCATTTT
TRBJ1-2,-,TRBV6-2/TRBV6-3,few,CANSYPRDTNYGYTF,TGTGCCAACAGTTATCCCAGGGACACAAACTATGGCTACACCTTC
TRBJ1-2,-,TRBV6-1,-,CASSSSGRGYTF,TGTGCCAGCAGTTCTTCAGGGAGAGGCTACACCTTC
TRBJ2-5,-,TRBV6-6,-,CASSYLHIGETQYF,TGTGCCAGCAGTTACCTCCATATTGGAGAGACCCAGTACTTC
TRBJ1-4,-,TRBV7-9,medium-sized,CASSLVAGDEKLFF,TGTGCCAGCAGCTTAGTGGCAGGGGATGAAAAACTGTTTTTT
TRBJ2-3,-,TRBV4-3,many,CASSQERTATDTQYF,TGCGCCAGCAGCCAAGAGAGGACAGCCACAGATACGCAGTATTTT
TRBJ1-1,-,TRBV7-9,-,CASSFGGNTEAFF,TGTGCCAGCAGCTTTGGTGGTAACACTGAAGCTTTCTTT
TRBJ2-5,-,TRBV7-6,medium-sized,CASRQGNQETQYF,TGTGCCAGCAGACAGGGCAACCAAGAGACCCAGTACTTC
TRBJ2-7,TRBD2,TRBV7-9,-,CASSPRLAGEGLYEQYF,TGTGCCAGCAGCCCGAGACTAGCGGGCGAGGGGTTATACGAGCAGTACTTC
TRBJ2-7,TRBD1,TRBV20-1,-,CSAGDRDRPYEQYF,TGCAGTGCCGGTGATCGGGACAGGCCCTACGAGCAGTACTTC
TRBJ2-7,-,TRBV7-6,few,CASSLVLNSSYEQYF,TGTGCCAGCAGCTTAGTCCTGAACAGCTCCTACGAGCAGTACTTC
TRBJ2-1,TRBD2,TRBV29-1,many,CSVESLAGGPYNEQFF,TGCAGCGTTGAGTCACTAGCGGGGGGTCCGTACAATGAGCAGTTCTTC
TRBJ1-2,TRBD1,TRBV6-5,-,CASSYDTGQGASVF,TGTGCCAGCAGTTACGACACTGGACAGGGGGCATCCGTCTTC
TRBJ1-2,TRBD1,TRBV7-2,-,CASSLNPPRTGWNYGYTF,TGTGCCAGCAGCCTCAACCCTCCCCGGACAGGGTGGAACTATGGCTACACCTTC
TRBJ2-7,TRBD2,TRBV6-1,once,CASGLTSGKLLGEQYF,TGTGCCAGCGGTTTGACTAGCGGGAAACTTCTGGGAGAGCAGTACTTC
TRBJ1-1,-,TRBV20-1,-,CSANDYKKNTEAFF,TGCAGTGCGAACGATTACAAGAAGAACACTGAAGCTTTCTTT
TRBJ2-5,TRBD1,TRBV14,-,CASSYPVGGRETQYF,TGTGCCAGCAGTTACCCCGTAGGGGGCAGGGAGACCCAGTACTTC
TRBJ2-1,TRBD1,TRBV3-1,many,CASSQRRDRDRNEQFF,TGTGCCAGCAGCCAACGCCGCGACAGGGATCGCAATGAGCAGTTCTTC
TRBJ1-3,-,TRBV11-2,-,CAGSPIGGSSGNTIYF,TGTGCCGGCAGCCCAATAGGGGGAAGCTCTGGAAACACCATATATTTT
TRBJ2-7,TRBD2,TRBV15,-,CATSSTSGNLYEQYF,TGTGCCACCAGCAGCACTAGCGGTAACCTTTACGAGCAGTACTTC
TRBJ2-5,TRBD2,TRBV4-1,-,CASSQLGAGGGETQYF,TGCGCCAGCAGCCAACTAGGAGCGGGAGGAGGAGAGACCCAGTACTTC
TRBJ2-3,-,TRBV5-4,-,CASSLPGDLTDTQYF,TGTGCCAGCAGCTTGCCGGGGGACCTCACAGATACGCAGTATTTT
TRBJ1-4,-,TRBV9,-,CASSLSGDEKLFF,TGTGCCAGCAGCCTAAGTGGGGATGAAAAACTGTTTTTT
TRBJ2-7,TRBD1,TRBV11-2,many,CASSNLRDRIYEQYF,TGTGCCAGCAGCAATTTGCGGGACAGGATCTACGAGCAGTACTTC
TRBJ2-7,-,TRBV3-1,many,CASSQFLETAQYF,TGTGCCAGCAGCCAATTCCTTGAGACAGCGCAGTACTTC
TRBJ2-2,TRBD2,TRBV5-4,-,CASSPSGSTTTGELFF,TGTGCCAGCAGCCCTAGCGGGAGTACGACCACCGGGGAGCTGTTTTTT